This TCR beta chain came from a study of beta chain features in type 1 diabetes. Each sorted population was over 98% pure. The sample holds a few counts of this clone. The antigen remains unidentified. As every portion of the isolated RNA was reverse transcribed, the sequencing read expressed TCRB transcripts. The table came from immunoSEQ multiplex PCR; TCRdb's copy has only in-frame clones and leaves some out. The sample holds some 270,000 clones; about a tenth are singletons and the top ten take more than 0.015%. Study-level points and caveats: Insertions at VDJ junctions were less frequent in type 1 diabetes patients. These patients also deleted more nucleotides at the same junctions. When Type 1 diabetes patients were examined, their TCRB CDR3s proved moderately but significantly shorter in all four CD4+ subsets.

The V gene lost 0 bases and the J gene lost 0 bases, with 11 bases spanning the gap. The CDR3 runs to 16 residues. From germline, CDR1 is SGHNT and CDR2 YYREEE (reference sequence). The rearrangement links TRBV5-4 to TRBJ2-3; TRBD2 might be the D (5 bases). The source is a man aged 25-45 years with type 1 diabetes. The sequenced material came from naive CD4+ T cells from blood. The CDR3 DNA reads TGTGCCAGCAGCTTGGAGGCTAGCCGAAGCACAGATACGCAGTATTTT. Its translation: CASSLEASRSTDTQYF.